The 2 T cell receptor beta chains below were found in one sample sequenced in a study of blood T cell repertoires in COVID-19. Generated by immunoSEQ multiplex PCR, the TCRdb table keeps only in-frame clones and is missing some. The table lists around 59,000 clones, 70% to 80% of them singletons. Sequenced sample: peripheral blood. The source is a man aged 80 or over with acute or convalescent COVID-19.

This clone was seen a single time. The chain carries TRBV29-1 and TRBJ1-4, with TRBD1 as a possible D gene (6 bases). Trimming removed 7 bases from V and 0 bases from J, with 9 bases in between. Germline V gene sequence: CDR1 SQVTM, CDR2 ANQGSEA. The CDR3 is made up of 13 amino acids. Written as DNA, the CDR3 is TGCAGCGCCGAGGGGGCAACTAATGAAAAACTGTTTTTT. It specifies CSAEGATNEKLFF.

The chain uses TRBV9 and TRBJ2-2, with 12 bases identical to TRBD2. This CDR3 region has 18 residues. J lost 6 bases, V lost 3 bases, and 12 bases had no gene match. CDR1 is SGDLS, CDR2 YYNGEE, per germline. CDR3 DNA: TGTGCCAGCAGCGCTTATCCGGGACTAGCGGGTAAATCCGGGGAGCTGTTTTTT. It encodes CASSAYPGLAGKSGELFF.